Listed below are T cell receptor beta chains from one sample, sequenced in a study. Via MiXCR, TCRdb re-called the multiplex PCR reads, giving one row per CDR3 protein. The repertoire holds around 700 distinct CDR3 sequences, about 32% seen once, with around 38% in the top ten. The specimen sequenced was tumor-infiltrating Tregs sorted from the breast tumor. The origin of the receptors is a female donor with breast cancer. The CDR3 runs from the conserved cysteine through the conserved F or W. D genes are given only for firm matches. Only some rows state a clone size, as once, few, many or a class for expanded clones.

cdr3_aa cdr3_nt j_call v_call d_call clone_size
CASSLLENYGYTF TGTGCCAGCAGTTTGTTGGAGAACTATGGCTACACCTTC TRBJ1-2 TRBV12-3/TRBV12-4 - large
CASPVRLGTGYTF TGTGCCAGCCCCGTACGTTTAGGGACGGGCTACACCTTC TRBJ1-2 TRBV12-3/TRBV12-4 - large
CASRDSYGYTF TGTGCCAGCAGGGACAGTTATGGCTACACCTTC TRBJ1-2 TRBV12-3/TRBV12-4 - -
CASSLATGQFLYGYTF TGTGCCAGCAGTTTGGCAACTGGACAGTTTCTATATGGCTACACCTTC TRBJ1-2 TRBV12-3/TRBV12-4 - many
CASSLRGPYGYTF TGTGCCAGCAGTTTAAGAGGACCCTATGGCTACACCTTC TRBJ1-2 TRBV12-3/TRBV12-4 - -
CASSPRTGSSGYTF TGTGCCAGCAGTCCCCGGACAGGGTCGAGTGGCTACACCTTC TRBJ1-2 TRBV12-3/TRBV12-4 TRBD1 medium-sized
CASALSDYGYTF TGTGCCAGCGCCCTTAGTGACTATGGCTACACCTTC TRBJ1-2 TRBV12-3/TRBV12-4 - hyperexpanded
CASSFEAEGHGYTF TGTGCCAGCAGTTTTGAGGCAGAGGGGCATGGCTACACCTTC TRBJ1-2 TRBV12-3/TRBV12-4 - medium-sized
CASSPTGDYGYTF TGTGCCAGCAGCCCGACAGGGGACTATGGCTACACCTTC TRBJ1-2 TRBV12-3/TRBV12-4 TRBD1 large
CASSRLGFRDREDYGYTF TGTGCCAGCAGCCGACTAGGGTTCCGGGACAGGGAGGACTATGGCTACACCTTC TRBJ1-2 TRBV12-3/TRBV12-4 TRBD1 few
CASSRLGFRDFGYGYTF TGTGCCAGCAGCCGACTAGGGTTCCGGGACTTTGGCTATGGCTACACCTTC TRBJ1-2 TRBV12-3/TRBV12-4 - -
CASSPGTGYGYTF TGTGCCAGCAGTCCCGGGACAGGCTATGGCTACACCTTC TRBJ1-2 TRBV12-3/TRBV12-4 TRBD1 -
CASRARDSYGYTF TGTGCCAGCAGAGCCCGGGACAGCTATGGCTACACCTTC TRBJ1-2 TRBV12-3/TRBV12-4 TRBD1 few
CASSQRPGTGPHGYTF TGTGCCAGCAGCCAGAGGCCCGGGACAGGGCCCCATGGCTACACCTTC TRBJ1-2 TRBV12-3/TRBV12-4 TRBD1 -
CASSGQGKFYGYTF TGTGCCAGCAGCGGACAGGGAAAATTCTATGGCTACACCTTC TRBJ1-2 TRBV12-3/TRBV12-4 TRBD1 -
CASSLRTGANF TGTGCCAGCAGTTTAAGGACAGGGGCAAACTTC TRBJ1-2 TRBV12-3/TRBV12-4 TRBD1 -
CASSRLGFRDRASYGYTF TGTGCCAGCAGCCGACTAGGGTTCCGGGACAGGGCCAGCTATGGCTACACCTTC TRBJ1-2 TRBV12-3/TRBV12-4 TRBD1 -
CASSLGQGGYGYTF TGTGCCAGCAGTTTGGGACAGGGTGGTTATGGCTACACCTTC TRBJ1-2 TRBV12-3/TRBV12-4 TRBD1 large
CASSGTVFNYGYTF TGTGCCAGCAGCGGGACAGTCTTTAACTATGGCTACACCTTC TRBJ1-2 TRBV12-3/TRBV12-4 TRBD1 -
CASSLARGQDYGYTF TGTGCCAGCAGTTTAGCGCGGGGACAGGACTATGGCTACACCTTC TRBJ1-2 TRBV12-3/TRBV12-4 TRBD1 -
CASSAYRDRASRGYTF TGTGCCAGCAGTGCTTATAGGGACAGGGCATCGCGGGGCTACACCTTC TRBJ1-2 TRBV12-3/TRBV12-4 TRBD1 large
CASSLGAGYGYTF TGTGCCAGCAGTCTCGGGGCAGGCTATGGCTACACCTTC TRBJ1-2 TRBV12-3/TRBV12-4 - -
CASSPGQGKFYGYTF TGTGCCAGCAGCCCCGGACAGGGAAAATTCTATGGCTACACCTTC TRBJ1-2 TRBV12-3/TRBV12-4 TRBD1 large
CASSGDSYGYTF TGTGCCAGCAGTGGGGACAGTTATGGCTACACCTTC TRBJ1-2 TRBV12-3/TRBV12-4 TRBD1 large
CASSGQVGYTF TGTGCCAGCAGCGGACAGGTTGGCTACACCTTC TRBJ1-2 TRBV12-3/TRBV12-4 TRBD1 -
CASIWGRAPSIYGYTF TGTGCCAGCATTTGGGGCCGGGCTCCCTCGATATATGGCTACACCTTC TRBJ1-2 TRBV12-3/TRBV12-4 - large
CASSPQGVTAYGYTF TGTGCCAGCAGTCCCCAAGGGGTTACCGCCTATGGCTACACCTTC TRBJ1-2 TRBV12-3/TRBV12-4 - few
CATATEGGYGYTF TGTGCCACCGCAACAGAGGGTGGCTATGGCTACACCTTC TRBJ1-2 TRBV12-3/TRBV12-4 - medium-sized
CASSQGQGGYGYTF TGTGCCAGCAGTCAGGGACAGGGTGGTTATGGCTACACCTTC TRBJ1-2 TRBV12-3/TRBV12-4 TRBD1 few
CASSSRTGRYGYTF TGTGCCAGCAGTTCCCGGACAGGGCGCTATGGCTACACCTTC TRBJ1-2 TRBV12-3/TRBV12-4 TRBD1 -
CASSRRTGRYTF TGTGCCAGCAGCCGCAGGACAGGGAGGTACACCTTC TRBJ1-2 TRBV12-3/TRBV12-4 TRBD1 few
CASSDGGDLYGYTF TGTGCCAGCAGTGACGGAGGGGACCTCTATGGCTACACCTTC TRBJ1-2 TRBV12-3/TRBV12-4 - large
CASSLEGHRYGYTF TGTGCCAGCAGTTTAGAGGGACACCGGTATGGCTACACCTTC TRBJ1-2 TRBV12-3/TRBV12-4 - hyperexpanded
CASSPTTRAGGYTF TGTGCCAGCAGTCCGACAACCCGGGCGGGTGGCTACACCTTC TRBJ1-2 TRBV12-3/TRBV12-4 - large
CASSRQGRHYGYTF TGTGCCAGCAGTAGACAGGGGCGACACTATGGCTACACCTTC TRBJ1-2 TRBV12-3/TRBV12-4 TRBD1 medium-sized
CASGQRKFYGYTF TGTGCCAGCGGACAGAGAAAATTCTATGGCTACACCTTC TRBJ1-2 TRBV12-3/TRBV12-4 - -
CASSSELYGYTF TGTGCCAGCAGCAGCGAGCTCTATGGCTACACCTTC TRBJ1-2 TRBV12-3/TRBV12-4 - large
CASPVGNYGYTF TGTGCCAGCCCCGTGGGGAACTATGGCTACACCTTC TRBJ1-2 TRBV12-3/TRBV12-4 - few
CASRGGTGAGYTF TGTGCCAGCAGGGGCGGGACAGGGGCTGGCTACACCTTC TRBJ1-2 TRBV12-3/TRBV12-4 TRBD1 -
CASSRQGYYGYTF TGTGCCAGCAGCCGACAGGGATATTATGGCTACACCTTC TRBJ1-2 TRBV12-3/TRBV12-4 TRBD1 large
CASGQASNYGYTF TGTGCCAGCGGACAGGCCTCTAACTATGGCTACACCTTC TRBJ1-2 TRBV12-3/TRBV12-4 TRBD1 few
CASSRDRNSYGYTF TGTGCCAGCAGTCGGGACAGGAATTCCTATGGCTACACCTTC TRBJ1-2 TRBV12-3/TRBV12-4 TRBD1 few
CASSDLQGRIYGYTF TGTGCCAGCAGTGATCTACAGGGGCGGATCTATGGCTACACCTTC TRBJ1-2 TRBV12-3/TRBV12-4 TRBD1 once
CASSPGSYTF TGTGCCAGCAGCCCCGGGAGCTACACCTTC TRBJ1-2 TRBV12-3/TRBV12-4 - -
CASSSRTGDYGYTF TGTGCCAGCAGTTCCCGGACAGGGGACTATGGCTACACCTTC TRBJ1-2 TRBV12-3/TRBV12-4 TRBD1 many
CASSRNPWDGYTF TGTGCCAGCAGCCGGAACCCCTGGGATGGCTACACCTTC TRBJ1-2 TRBV12-3/TRBV12-4 - large
CASSPDGAPNYGYTF TGTGCCAGCAGTCCCGACGGGGCACCTAACTATGGCTACACCTTC TRBJ1-2 TRBV12-3/TRBV12-4 - large
CASSPPGAGYGYTF TGTGCCAGCAGCCCGCCCGGGGCAGGCTATGGCTACACCTTC TRBJ1-2 TRBV12-3/TRBV12-4 - hyperexpanded
CASKKGQALYGYTF TGTGCCAGCAAGAAGGGACAGGCCCTATATGGCTACACCTTC TRBJ1-2 TRBV12-3/TRBV12-4 TRBD1 -
CASSPPGAGRYGYTF TGTGCCAGCAGCCCGCCCGGGGCAGGGCGCTATGGCTACACCTTC TRBJ1-2 TRBV12-3/TRBV12-4 - -
CASSREIGTHGYTF TGTGCCAGCAGCCGAGAGATTGGGACCCATGGCTACACCTTC TRBJ1-2 TRBV12-3/TRBV12-4 - large
CATATRGGYGYTF TGTGCCACCGCAACAAGGGGTGGCTATGGCTACACCTTC TRBJ1-2 TRBV12-3/TRBV12-4 - medium-sized
CASSSYSGTGSSGYTF TGTGCCAGCAGTTCGTATTCCGGGACAGGGTCGAGTGGCTACACCTTC TRBJ1-2 TRBV12-3/TRBV12-4 TRBD1 -
CASRENDYGYTF TGTGCCAGCAGGGAAAATGACTATGGCTACACCTTC TRBJ1-2 TRBV12-3/TRBV12-4 - large
CASSGSNYGYTF TGTGCCAGCAGCGGCAGTAACTATGGCTACACCTTC TRBJ1-2 TRBV12-3/TRBV12-4 - -
CASRGGTGYGYTF TGTGCCAGCAGGGGCGGGACAGGCTATGGCTACACCTTC TRBJ1-2 TRBV12-3/TRBV12-4 TRBD1 large
CASSPSGVSGYTF TGTGCCAGCAGTCCCTCAGGGGTGAGTGGCTACACCTTC TRBJ1-2 TRBV12-3/TRBV12-4 - large